The 5 T cell receptor beta chains below all came from one sample that was sequenced in a study of blood T cell repertoires in COVID-19. Clones were read by immunoSEQ multiplex PCR, and TCRdb kept only the in-frame ones, dropping some. The profile covers 60,000 to 70,000 clones, with roughly 68% appearing a single time and 28% taken by the ten largest. The sequenced material came from peripheral blood. Source of these receptors: a woman of 80 years or more with acute or convalescent COVID-19.

This chain joins TRBV19 and TRBJ2-2; 8 bases are a match to TRBD2. The CDR3 runs to 14 residues. Germline values: CDR1 LNHDA, CDR2 SQIVND (reference sequence). J lost 5 bases, V lost 7 bases, and 6 bases had no gene match. The DNA for the CDR3 is TGTGCCAGTAAGACTAGCGAGACGACCGGGGAGCTGTTTTTT. Translated: CASKTSETTGELFF.

V and J are TRBV19 and TRBJ1-3; D remains ambiguous. CDR3 length: 16 residues. V shed 7 bases and J shed 0 bases, with 16 bases lying between them. Germline CDR1 LNHDA, CDR2 SQIVND (reference sequence). CDR3: CASNDRGENSGNTIYF. DNA for the CDR3: TGTGCCAGTAATGACCGGGGTGAGAACTCTGGAAACACCATATATTTT.

This chain joins TRBV29-1 and TRBJ1-2; TRBD1 matches at 7 bases. The germline V gene has CDR1 SQVTM and CDR2 ANQGSEA. The CDR3 is made up of 15 amino acids. The J segment lost 4 bases and the V segment lost 6 bases, leaving 14 bases of the junction unmatched. The CDR3 region has the DNA TGCAGCGTCGACACAGGGGTGGGGCAGAGCTATGGCTACACCTTC. The encoded protein is CSVDTGVGQSYGYTF.

The rearrangement links TRBV6-6 to TRBJ1-4; weak D call: TRBD1 (5 bases). The CDR3 extends over 15 amino acids. Looked up from germline, CDR1 is MNHNY and CDR2 is SVGAGI (reference sequence). V lost 4 bases, J lost 2 bases, and 11 bases lay in between. CDR3 sequence (DNA): TGTGCCAGCAGTTCGCCCAGGGTGACTAATGAAAAACTGTTTTTT. Translated, it gives CASSSPRVTNEKLFF.

The chain links TRBV15 to TRBJ2-3; 8 nucleotides line up with TRBD2. V shed 0 bases, J shed 6 bases, and the junction held 5 bases outside the gene matches. Germline V lookup: CDR1 LNHNV, CDR2 YYDKDF (reference sequence). The CDR3 loop spans 15 amino acids. The CDR3 loop is CATSRDPAGVDTQYF. The CDR3 DNA reads as TGTGCCACCAGCAGAGATCCAGCGGGAGTGGATACGCAGTATTTT.